This T cell receptor (beta chain) emerged from a study of cytomegalovirus exposure and HLA in healthy donors. Study-wide results and limits: Upon later analysis, TCR association rates were observed to vary by HLA locus, being highest for DRB1 and lowest for HLA-C. Among the CMV-associated chains, three were confirmed in vitro as specific for CMV antigens. Most CMV-associated TCR beta chains appeared HLA-restricted in a later analysis.

Each donor was healthy, and each was a bone marrow donor. As for this clone: The antigen remains unidentified.

The germline gives CDR1 MGHDK, CDR2 SYGVNS. This CDR3 has 15 residues. V lost 7 bases to trimming and J lost 4 bases, with 20 bases between them. PCR amplification relied on 60 Vbeta primers (plus 13 Jbeta primers). This table comes from immunoSEQ multiplex PCR, and its TCRdb copy is limited to in-frame clones, with some not included. The sample consists of 150,000 or so clones, around 80% of them appearing once. Input material: PBMCs. The clonotype comes from a male donor in good health and CMV-seropositive. This rearrangement joins TRBV25-1 to TRBJ2-7; TRBD2 is a possible D gene (6 bases). This CDR3 is CASMDMGGMKYEQYF. The CDR3, as DNA: TGTGCCAGCATGGACATGGGCGGGATGAAGTACGAGCAGTACTTC.